This T cell receptor beta chain was identified during a study of blood T cell repertoires in COVID-19. CDR1 and CDR2 from the germline V gene are ENHRY and SYGVKD. The CDR3 runs 12 residues. V shed 3 bases and J shed 4 bases, with 6 bases lying between them. A word on this clone: Additional DNA sequences in this sample encode the identical CDR3.

The table came from immunoSEQ multiplex PCR; TCRdb's copy has only in-frame clones and leaves some out. The profile shows about 420,000 clones, roughly 90% of them singletons. The chain links TRBV10-3 to TRBJ2-5; D is possibly TRBD1 (5 bases). The receptor comes from a man aged 18 to 29 with COVID-19, enrolled during active disease. Source material: peripheral blood. The CDR3 protein is CAISEGAETQYF. The DNA of the CDR3 is TGTGCCATCAGTGAAGGGGCAGAGACCCAGTACTTC.